These T cell receptor beta chains were read from a single sample in a study of cytomegalovirus exposure and HLA in healthy donors. Assay used: immunoSEQ multiplex PCR; TCRdb lists only in-frame clones, some missing. The sample consists of approximately 210,000 clones, about 80% of them appearing once. Sequencing was carried out using PBMCs. The receptors were gathered from a woman between 40 and 50 years old in good health and CMV-seronegative. Each CDR3 is given with its conserved first and last residue. The D gene is left open where the match is weak. Expanded clones are given a class, and other clones once, few, many or no size at all.

D gene,V gene,clone size,J gene,CDR3 protein,CDR3 DNA
NA,TRBV9,few,TRBJ2-5,CASSVQGETQYF,TGTGCCAGCAGCGTACAGGGTGAGACCCAGTACTTC
NA,TRBV21-1,few,TRBJ2-7,CASSTTVTRLHTYEQYF,TGTGCCAGCAGCACTACGGTTACTAGGCTCCATACCTACGAGCAGTACTTC
NA,TRBV7-2,NA,TRBJ2-5,CASSPSGIPETQYF,TGTGCCAGCAGCCCTTCTGGCATCCCAGAGACCCAGTACTTC
NA,TRBV11-2,NA,TRBJ2-3,CASSLDSSSGPTDTQYF,TGTGCCAGCAGCTTAGATTCATCCAGTGGGCCCACAGATACGCAGTATTTT
NA,TRBV7-9,NA,TRBJ1-1,CASSLGSQGFTEAFF,TGTGCCAGCAGCTTAGGCAGCCAGGGGTTCACTGAAGCTTTCTTT
NA,TRBV28,NA,TRBJ1-2,CASTTSRVTRGYTF,TGTGCCAGCACCACCTCCCGGGTGACTAGAGGCTACACCTTC
TRBD2,TRBV11-3,NA,TRBJ2-1,CASSFLSLAAYNEQFF,TGTGCCAGCAGCTTTTTGAGTCTAGCGGCTTACAATGAGCAGTTCTTC
TRBD2,TRBV6-1,NA,TRBJ2-5,CASSAGLAETQYF,TGTGCCAGCAGTGCCGGACTAGCTGAGACCCAGTACTTC
NA,TRBV7-3,once,TRBJ2-3,CASSLVNSGTDTQYF,TGTGCCAGCAGCTTAGTGAATAGCGGCACAGATACGCAGTATTTT
NA,TRBV27,NA,TRBJ2-2,CATSRLANTGELFF,TGTGCCACTTCAAGACTAGCGAACACCGGGGAGCTGTTTTTT
TRBD1,TRBV15,NA,TRBJ1-4,CATSRARQGNEKLFF,TGTGCCACCAGCAGAGCCAGACAGGGTAATGAAAAACTGTTTTTT